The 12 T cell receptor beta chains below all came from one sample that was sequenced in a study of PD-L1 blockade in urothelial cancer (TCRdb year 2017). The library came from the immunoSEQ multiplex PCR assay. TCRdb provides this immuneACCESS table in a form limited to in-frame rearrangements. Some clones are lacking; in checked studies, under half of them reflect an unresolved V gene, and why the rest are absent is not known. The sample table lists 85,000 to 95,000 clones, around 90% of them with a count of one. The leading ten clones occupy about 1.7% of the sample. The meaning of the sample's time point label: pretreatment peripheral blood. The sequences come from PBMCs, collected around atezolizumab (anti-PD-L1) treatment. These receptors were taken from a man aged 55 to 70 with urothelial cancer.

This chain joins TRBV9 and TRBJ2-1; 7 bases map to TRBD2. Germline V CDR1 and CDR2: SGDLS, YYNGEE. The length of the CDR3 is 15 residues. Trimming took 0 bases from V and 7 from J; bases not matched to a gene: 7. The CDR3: CASSVEPTSVNEQFF. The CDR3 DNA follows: TGTGCCAGCAGCGTAGAGCCCACTAGCGTTAATGAGCAGTTCTTC.

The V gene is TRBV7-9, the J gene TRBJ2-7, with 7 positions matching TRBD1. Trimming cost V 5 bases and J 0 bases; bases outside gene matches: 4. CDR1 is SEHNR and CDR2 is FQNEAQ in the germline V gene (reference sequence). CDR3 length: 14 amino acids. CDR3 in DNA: TGTGCCAGCAGCGAGGACAGGATCTCCTACGAGCAGTACTTC. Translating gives CASSEDRISYEQYF.

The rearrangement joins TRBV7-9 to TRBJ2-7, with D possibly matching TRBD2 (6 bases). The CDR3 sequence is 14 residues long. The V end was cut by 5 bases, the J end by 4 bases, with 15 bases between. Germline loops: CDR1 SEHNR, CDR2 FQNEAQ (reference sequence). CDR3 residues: CASSQAGREYEQYF. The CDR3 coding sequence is TGTGCCAGCAGCCAGGCCGGGCGGGAATACGAGCAGTACTTC.

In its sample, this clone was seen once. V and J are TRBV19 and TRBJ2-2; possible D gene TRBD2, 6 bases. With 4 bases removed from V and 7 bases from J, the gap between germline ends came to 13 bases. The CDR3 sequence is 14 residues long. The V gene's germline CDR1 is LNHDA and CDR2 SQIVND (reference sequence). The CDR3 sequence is CASSRVRGIGELFF. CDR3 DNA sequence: TGTGCCAGTAGTAGGGTCCGCGGGATCGGGGAGCTGTTTTTT.

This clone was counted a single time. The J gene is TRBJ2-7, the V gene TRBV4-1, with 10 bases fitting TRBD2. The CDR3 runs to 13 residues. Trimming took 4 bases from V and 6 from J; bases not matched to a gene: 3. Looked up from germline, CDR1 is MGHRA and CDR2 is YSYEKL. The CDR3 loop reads CASSPAGGREQYF. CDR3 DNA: TGCGCCAGCAGCCCAGCGGGAGGGCGCGAGCAGTACTTC.

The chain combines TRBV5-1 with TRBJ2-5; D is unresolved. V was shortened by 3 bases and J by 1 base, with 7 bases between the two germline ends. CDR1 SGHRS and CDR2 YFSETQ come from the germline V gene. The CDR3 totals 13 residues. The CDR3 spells CASSSSVQETQYF. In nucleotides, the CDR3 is TGCGCCAGCAGCTCTAGTGTCCAAGAGACCCAGTACTTC.

The CDR3 sequence: CASSRTGGETQYF. CDR3 nucleotides: TGTGCCAGCAGCCGTACAGGGGGCGAGACCCAGTACTTC. This rearrangement joins TRBV6-5 to TRBJ2-5, with 9 bases identical to TRBD1. Germline trimming cut 6 bases from V and 5 bases from J; bases unmatched to any gene: 4. Germline V gene lookup returns CDR1 MNHEY and CDR2 SVGAGI. There are 13 residues in the CDR3.

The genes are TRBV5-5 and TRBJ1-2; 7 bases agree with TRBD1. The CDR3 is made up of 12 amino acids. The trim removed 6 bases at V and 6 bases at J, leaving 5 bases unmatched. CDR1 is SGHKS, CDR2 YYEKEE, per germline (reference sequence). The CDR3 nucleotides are TGTGCCAGCACCCGGGACAGAGATGGCTACACCTTC. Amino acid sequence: CASTRDRDGYTF.

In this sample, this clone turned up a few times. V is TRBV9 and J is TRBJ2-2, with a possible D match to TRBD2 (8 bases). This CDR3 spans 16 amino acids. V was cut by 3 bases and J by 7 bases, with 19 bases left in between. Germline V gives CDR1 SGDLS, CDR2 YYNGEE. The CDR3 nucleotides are TGTGCCAGCAGCGCGATGACAGGGAGCGGGAGCGGGGAGCTGTTTTTT. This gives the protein CASSAMTGSGSGELFF. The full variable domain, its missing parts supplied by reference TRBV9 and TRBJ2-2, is DSGVTQTPKHLITATGQRVTLRCSPRSGDLSVYWYQQSLDQGLQFLIQYYNGEERAKGNILERFSAQQFPDLHSELNLSSLELGDSALYFCASSAMTGSGSGELFFGEGSRLTVL.

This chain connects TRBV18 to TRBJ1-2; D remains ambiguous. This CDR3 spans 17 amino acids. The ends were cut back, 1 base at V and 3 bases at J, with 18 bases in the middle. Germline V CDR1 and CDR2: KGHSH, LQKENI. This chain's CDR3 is CASSPRKGYGIDYGYTF. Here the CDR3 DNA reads TGTGCCAGCTCACCACGGAAAGGGTACGGGATAGACTATGGCTACACCTTC.

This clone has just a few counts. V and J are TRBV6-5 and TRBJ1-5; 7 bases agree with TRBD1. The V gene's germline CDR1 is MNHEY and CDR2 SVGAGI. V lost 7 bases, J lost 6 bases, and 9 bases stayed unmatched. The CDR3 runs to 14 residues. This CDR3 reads CASTYTPGGQPQHF. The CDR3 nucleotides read TGTGCCAGCACCTATACCCCAGGGGGTCAGCCCCAGCATTTT.

The CDR3 protein is CASSFSGNYGYTF. The CDR3 bases are TGTGCCAGCAGCTTCTCGGGTAACTATGGCTACACCTTC. V gene TRBV5-6 combines with J gene TRBJ1-2; D gene uncertain. The CDR3 totals 13 residues. Germline CDR1 and CDR2: SGHDT and YYEEEE. V was trimmed by 2 bases and J by 1 base, leaving 6 bases between them. Together with reference TRBV5-6 and TRBJ1-2, the CDR3 gives the full variable domain: DAGVTQSPTHLIKTRGQQVTLRCSPKSGHDTVSWYQQALGQGPQFIFQYYEEEERQRGNFPDRFSGHQFPNYSSELNVNALLLGDSALYLCASSFSGNYGYTFGSGTRLTVV.